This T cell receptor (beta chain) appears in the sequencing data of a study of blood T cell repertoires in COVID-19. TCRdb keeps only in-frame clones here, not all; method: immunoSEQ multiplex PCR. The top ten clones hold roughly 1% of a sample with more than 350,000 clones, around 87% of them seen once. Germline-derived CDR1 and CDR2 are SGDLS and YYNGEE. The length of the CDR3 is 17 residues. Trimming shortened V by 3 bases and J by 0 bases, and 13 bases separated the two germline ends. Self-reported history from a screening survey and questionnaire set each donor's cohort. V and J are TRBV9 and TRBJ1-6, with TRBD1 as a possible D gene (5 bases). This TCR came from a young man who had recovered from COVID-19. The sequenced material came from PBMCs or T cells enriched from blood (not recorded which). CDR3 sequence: CASSAGLSSSYNSPLHF. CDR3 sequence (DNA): TGTGCCAGCAGCGCGGGACTCTCGAGCTCCTATAATTCACCCCTCCACTTT.